This passage covers 29 T cell receptor beta chains from one sample sequenced in a study of T-cell reconstitution after alpha-beta-depleted transplantation in children (dated by TCRdb to between 2015 and 2016). Library preparation used PCR. The instrument given in TCRdb is Illumina HiSeq 2500. To normalize quantification of the TCRbeta repertoire, the TCR libraries were built with molecular barcoding that relied on unique molecular identifiers. The raw public data were reprocessed by TCRdb itself: fastp quality trimming at Q25, MiXCR clonotype calling, in-frame beta chains only. Entries that share a CDR3 protein sequence are merged under the most common genes and DNA. This sample is represented by about 500,000 distinct CDR3 sequences; approximately 29% of them were singletons. Approximately 2.3% of the sample lies in the top ten. Source: PBMCs from the stem cell graft donor, taken from the stem cell graft. The receptors were sampled from a human donor who donated a stem cell graft to a child with aplastic anemia.

Only one count was recorded for this clonotype. The genes are TRBV30 and TRBJ2-3; D gene unclear. The germline gives CDR1 GTSNPN, CDR2 SVGIG (reference sequence). The V end was cut by 1 base, the J end by 0 bases, with 11 bases between. The CDR3 is made up of 15 amino acids. The CDR3 is CAWSGAFTSTDTQYF. In nucleotides, the CDR3 is TGTGCCTGGAGTGGGGCCTTCACTAGCACAGATACGCAGTATTTT.

This clonotype was found a few times. The chain couples TRBV3-1 to TRBJ1-2; no reliable D call. The germline CDR1 and CDR2 sequences are LGHDT and YNNKEL (reference sequence). Trimming took 1 base from V and 6 from J, leaving 6 bases between them. CDR3 length: 12 residues. CDR3 in amino acids: CASSQVLDGYTF. As DNA, the CDR3 is TGTGCCAGCAGCCAAGTGCTCGATGGCTACACCTTC.

The chain links TRBV5-5 to TRBJ2-5, with D maybe TRBD1 (5 bases). The germline CDR1 and CDR2 sequences are SGHKS and YYEKEE (reference sequence). Trimming took 1 base from V and 3 from J, leaving 7 bases between them. CDR3 length: 13 amino acids. CDR3: CASSLLTEETQYF. Written as DNA, the CDR3 is TGTGCCAGCAGCTTGCTGACAGAAGAGACCCAGTACTTC.

This chain links TRBV21-1 with TRBJ2-7; no DNA check was done on the table's D call, TRBD1. TRBV21-1 is given as a pseudogene. The CDR3 runs to 14 residues. The DNA for the CDR3 is TGTGCCAGCTCCCCTCGGGAGGAGACCTACGAGCAGTACTTC. Its protein is CASSPREETYEQYF.

The genes are TRBV7-2 and TRBJ2-3; TRBD2 matches at 13 bases. Germline CDR1 reads SGHTA; CDR2 reads FQGNSA. J gave up 14 bases and V 5 bases, and 13 bases lay outside the gene matches. This CDR3 has 15 residues. CDR3 amino acids: CASSIGLAGAPLLYF. The CDR3 bases are TGTGCCAGCAGCATCGGACTAGCGGGAGCCCCTTTGTTGTATTTT.

This chain joins TRBV12-3 or TRBV12-4 and TRBJ1-6, with 10 bases matching TRBD1. The junction had 1 base not matched to a gene; V was cut back by 2 bases and J by 9 bases. The length of the CDR3 is 14 residues. CDR3 in amino acids: CASSLRDRGSPLHF. The CDR3 DNA is TGTGCCAGCAGTTTAAGGGACAGGGGTTCACCCCTCCACTTT.

The chain links TRBV6-1 to TRBJ2-7; possible D gene TRBD1, 6 bases. The V gene lost 6 bases and the J gene lost 2 bases, with 14 bases spanning the gap. Looked up from germline, CDR1 is MNHNS and CDR2 is SASEGT. The CDR3 is made up of 14 amino acids. CDR3 loop: CASSSVGTTYEQYF. The CDR3 coding sequence is TGTGCCAGCAGCTCCGTCGGGACAACCTACGAGCAGTACTTC.

The chain employs TRBV28 and TRBJ2-5; 7 bases are shared with TRBD1. The germline gives CDR1 MDHEN, CDR2 SYDVKM. J was trimmed by 5 bases and V by 6 bases; bases with no gene match: 6. The CDR3 consists of 13 residues. CDR3 in amino acids: CASRTGNGETQYF. Written as DNA, the CDR3 is TGTGCCAGCAGGACAGGGAACGGGGAGACCCAGTACTTC.

The chain carries TRBV5-1 and TRBJ1-1; tentatively, D is TRBD1 (5 bases). CDR3 length: 15 amino acids. Germline CDR1 reads SGHRS; CDR2 reads YFSETQ. Deletions cut 3 bases from V and 1 base from J, with 13 bases between. CDR3 residues: CASSWGGTENTEAFF. DNA of the CDR3: TGCGCCAGCAGCTGGGGAGGGACGGAGAACACTGAAGCTTTCTTT.

This clonotype was detected a few times. V usage is TRBV20-1 and J usage is TRBJ2-1; D call uncertain. The CDR3 contains 13 residues. The germline V and J ends were trimmed by 6 bases and 3 bases, with 12 bases remaining between them. Germline loops: CDR1 DFQATT, CDR2 SNEGSKA (reference sequence). CDR3 protein: CSARIGSYNEQFF. The CDR3 DNA reads TGCAGTGCGAGAATAGGAAGCTACAATGAGCAGTTCTTC.

The chain couples TRBV12-3 or TRBV12-4 to TRBJ1-4, with D unresolved. This CDR3 comprises 13 residues. The V end lost 6 bases, the J end lost 7 bases, and 12 bases lay between the germline ends. The CDR3 here is CASRVGEGEKLFF. DNA of the CDR3: TGTGCCAGCAGAGTAGGAGAGGGTGAAAAACTGTTTTTT.

The V call is TRBV12-3 or TRBV12-4, the J call TRBJ1-1; the D gene is possibly TRBD1 (5 bases). With 1 base removed from V and 1 base from J, the gap between germline ends came to 7 bases. The CDR3 is 14 residues long. CDR3 coding DNA: TGTGCCAGCAGTTTAGACAGGCCGAACACTGAAGCTTTCTTT. It encodes CASSLDRPNTEAFF.

There are a few counts of this clonotype. The rearrangement uses TRBV5-1 and TRBJ2-7, with 8 bases aligning to TRBD1. Germline V lookup: CDR1 SGHRS, CDR2 YFSETQ. This CDR3 has 14 amino acids. V dropped 4 bases and J dropped 4; count of bases not matched to a gene: 7. CDR3 region: CASSPDRDTYEQYF. In nucleotides, the CDR3 is TGCGCCAGCAGCCCGGACAGGGATACGTACGAGCAGTACTTC.

The chain is built from TRBV10-3 and TRBJ2-7, with unresolved D. The CDR3 has 15 residues. Germline V gene sequence: CDR1 ENHRY, CDR2 SYGVKD. Trimming removed 6 bases from V and 2 bases from J, with 17 bases in between. The CDR3 DNA sequence: TGTGCCATCAGCGGCTCCAGGAACAGCACCTACGAGCAGTACGTC. This encodes CAISGSRNSTYEQYV.

Here the CDR3 reads CASSPAGTGVFTEAFF. CDR3 bases: TGTGCCAGCAGCCCAGCCGGGACAGGGGTATTTACTGAAGCTTTCTTT. The rearrangement links TRBV7-2 to TRBJ1-1, with 10 bases aligning to TRBD1. The V and J ends lost 5 bases and 5 bases, in that order; junction bases with no gene match: 11. Germline V gives CDR1 SGHTA, CDR2 FQGNSA. This CDR3 contains 16 residues.

The chain combines TRBV7-2 with TRBJ2-7; weak D call: TRBD2 (5 bases). This CDR3 comprises 15 residues. Trimming took 3 bases from V and 0 from J, leaving 12 bases between them. Germline V CDR1 and CDR2: SGHTA, FQGNSA. CDR3 in DNA: TGTGCCAGCAGCTTGGGAGCAACGAGCTCCTACGAGCAGTACGTC. It yields the protein CASSLGATSSYEQYV.

In this sample, this clonotype turned up a few times. V usage is TRBV12-3 or TRBV12-4 and J usage is TRBJ2-1; 13 bases match TRBD2. The CDR3 covers 15 residues. J was trimmed by 4 bases and V by 6 bases; bases with no gene match: 3. This CDR3 reads CASRGTSGIYNEQFF. DNA of the CDR3: TGTGCCAGCAGAGGGACTAGCGGGATATACAATGAGCAGTTCTTC.

This clonotype was counted between two and nine times. The chain couples TRBV27 to TRBJ2-7; no clear D. Germline V gene data show CDR1 as MNHEY and CDR2 as SMNVEV (reference sequence). Trimming took off 5 bases at V and 1 base at J, with 12 bases between the two ends. The CDR3 contains 14 residues. CDR3 amino acids: CASSPPFRSYEQYV. Here the CDR3 DNA reads TGTGCCAGCAGTCCCCCTTTCCGATCCTACGAGCAGTACGTC.

The chain is built from TRBV7-2 and TRBJ2-1, with D unclear. The V end was cut by 3 bases, the J end by 5 bases, with 11 bases between. The CDR3 extends over 14 amino acids. Germline values: CDR1 SGHTA, CDR2 FQGNSA. For the CDR3, the DNA is TGTGCCAGCAGCTTGACGGTTGAGAACAATGAGCAGTTCTTC. This sequence encodes CASSLTVENNEQFF.

The rearrangement joins TRBV11-2 to TRBJ1-2, with TRBD1 matching over 8 bases. J lost 2 bases, V lost 4 bases, and 12 bases had no gene match. The germline V gene encodes CDR1 SGHAT and CDR2 FQNNGV. This CDR3 region has 17 residues. CDR3 protein: CASSSRLWQGANYGYTF. In DNA form, the CDR3 reads TGTGCCAGCAGCTCCAGGCTGTGGCAGGGGGCGAACTATGGCTACACCTTC.

The chain has TRBV5-1 and TRBJ2-1; 12 bases are shared with TRBD2. CDR3 length: 17 amino acids. CDR1 and CDR2 from the germline V gene are SGHRS and YFSETQ. The trim removed 0 bases at V and 4 bases at J, leaving 5 bases unmatched. The CDR3 DNA sequence: TGCGCCAGCAGCTTGGACCAGGGACTAGCGGGTTACAATGAGCAGTTCTTC. Protein sequence: CASSLDQGLAGYNEQFF.

This clonotype was counted only a few times. V and J are TRBV7-9 and TRBJ2-1; D not resolved. In germline, CDR1 is SEHNR, CDR2 FQNEAQ (reference sequence). Trimming took off 3 bases at V and 8 bases at J, with 11 bases between the two ends. The CDR3 has 13 amino acids. The CDR3 loop reads CASSLDPNYEQFF. The CDR3 coding sequence is TGTGCCAGCAGCTTGGACCCGAACTATGAGCAGTTCTTC. Supplemented by reference TRBV7-9 and TRBJ2-1, the full variable domain reads DTGVSQNPRHKITKRGQNVTFRCDPISEHNRLYWYRQTLGQGPEFLTYFQNEAQLEKSRLLSDRFSAERPKGSFSTLEIQRTEQGDSAMYLCASSLDPNYEQFFGPGTRLTVL.

This clonotype was recorded a few times. The CDR3 DNA is TGTGCCAGCAGTTACGGTCGAGGGGGGTATCCAGATACGCAGTATTTT. It translates to CASSYGRGGYPDTQYF. This chain joins TRBV6-2 or TRBV6-3 and TRBJ2-3; D may be TRBD1 or TRBD2 (6 bases each). V lost 2 bases, J lost 4 bases, and 16 bases lay in between. Germline CDR1 and CDR2: MNHEY and SVGEGT. The CDR3 contains 16 residues.

V is TRBV29-1 and J is TRBJ2-2; 7 bases are a match to TRBD2. CDR3 length: 15 amino acids. Germline V gene lookup returns CDR1 SQVTM and CDR2 ANQGSEA. V dropped 3 bases and J dropped 1; count of bases not matched to a gene: 5. CDR3 bases: TGCAGCGTTGATTTCGCGGGAGTGAACACCGGGGAGCTGTTTTTT. Translated: CSVDFAGVNTGELFF.

A few counts support this clonotype. V is TRBV20-1 and J is TRBJ2-7, with D possibly matching TRBD2 (7 bases). The ends were cut back, 3 bases at V and 4 bases at J, with 13 bases in the middle. The germline V gene has CDR1 DFQATT and CDR2 SNEGSKA (reference sequence). The CDR3 extends over 13 amino acids. CDR3 nucleotides: TGCAGTGCTAGGCGGGGGCGGGAGTACGAGCAGTACTTC. Translation: CSARRGREYEQYF.

This clonotype was found a few times. This chain connects TRBV5-1 to TRBJ1-1; D is undetermined. In germline, CDR1 is SGHRS, CDR2 YFSETQ. The CDR3 extends over 16 amino acids. Trimming stripped 0 bases from V and 4 bases from J, with 16 bases between. CDR3 protein: CASSLDPSRWATEAFF. The CDR3 DNA reads as TGCGCCAGCAGCTTGGACCCCTCCAGGTGGGCCACTGAAGCTTTCTTT.

This clonotype was seen more than once but under ten times. V is TRBV30 and J is TRBJ2-7; TRBD2 aligns across 12 bases. The V gene end was trimmed by 1 base and the J gene end by 0 bases; junction bases not matched to a gene: 7. CDR3 size: 17 residues. The V gene's germline CDR1 is GTSNPN and CDR2 SVGIG (reference sequence). As DNA, the CDR3 is TGTGCCTGGAGTGCATACCGGACTAGCGGGATCTCCTACGAGCAGTACTTC. Amino acids: CAWSAYRTSGISYEQYF.

The chain links TRBV20-1 to TRBJ2-2; 8 bases align to TRBD2. Germline V gene lookup returns CDR1 DFQATT and CDR2 SNEGSKA (reference sequence). The CDR3 contains 16 residues. J was trimmed by 7 bases and V by 2 bases; bases with no gene match: 12. The CDR3 sequence is CSARPHSGSTGGELFF. CDR3 in DNA: TGCAGTGCTAGACCCCACAGCGGGAGTACGGGCGGGGAGCTGTTTTTT.

The chain combines TRBV20-1 with TRBJ1-2; the match to TRBD1 covers 8 bases. CDR1 is DFQATT and CDR2 is SNEGSKA in the germline V gene (reference sequence). Trimming at V came to 1 base and at J to 5 bases, leaving 9 bases not matched to a gene. The CDR3 has 15 residues. The CDR3 sequence: CSARGGDRTSYGYTF. The CDR3 nucleotides read TGCAGTGCTAGAGGAGGGGACAGGACCTCATATGGCTACACCTTC.